The rows below give T cell receptor beta chains drawn from one sample of a study of T cell responses to AZD1222 COVID-19 vaccine. Only in-frame clones appear in the TCRdb table, and some are missing; sequencing was by immunoSEQ multiplex PCR. In the table there are 120,000 to 150,000 clones, about 88% of which are singletons. The starting material was peripheral blood, obtained on day 0 of AZD1222 vaccination. All receptors derive from an adult in good health. The CDR3 runs from the conserved cysteine through the conserved F or W. Only part of the rows carry a size: once, few, many, or a class if the clone is expanded.

j_call | clone_size | v_call | cdr3_aa
TRBJ2-1 | few | TRBV19 | CASSISLGGWEQFF
TRBJ2-5 | . | TRBV7-2 | CASSNGGSQYF
TRBJ2-7 | few | TRBV5-1 | CASSFNKVYEQYF
TRBJ1-2 | . | TRBV7-2 | CASSLANGRLNYGYTF
TRBJ2-5 | . | TRBV3-1/TRBV3-2 | CASSPWTSVQETQYF
TRBJ2-7 | . | TRBV7-9 | CASSASGTSGYYEQYF
TRBJ1-4 | . | TRBV5-4 | CASSLTGTEKLFF
TRBJ2-2 | . | TRBV15 | CATSRLAGGYTGELFF
TRBJ2-5 | . | TRBV5-4 | CASSRPSGRTSKETQYF
TRBJ1-3 | . | TRBV11-2 | CASSGARQGSGNTIYF
TRBJ1-1 | once | TRBV4-1 | CASSHLTGRNTEAFF
TRBJ1-2 | . | TRBV7-9 | CASSLAWQGYGYTF
TRBJ2-1 | . | TRBV7-8 | CASSLATPNEQFF
TRBJ1-6 | . | TRBV2 | CASRRGYNSPLHF
TRBJ2-7 | . | TRBV2 | CASFRDKAYEQYF
TRBJ1-2 | . | TRBV6-1 | CASSEGSSFTYGYTF
TRBJ1-3 | . | TRBV4-1 | CASSLTGRTIYF
TRBJ1-4 | . | TRBV27 | CASSPPRKLFF
TRBJ2-2 | . | TRBV6-1 | CASSELGTPGELFF
TRBJ1-4 | . | TRBV4-1 | CASSQPVRINEKLFF
TRBJ2-7 | . | TRBV24-1 | CATRETSGGPYEQYF
TRBJ2-2 | . | TRBV3-1/TRBV3-2 | CASSQVFRVGNTGELFF
TRBJ2-1 | . | TRBV19 | CASSPGLAVYNEQFF
TRBJ2-3 | . | TRBV27 | CASFSTSTDTQYF
TRBJ2-1 | . | TRBV29-1 | CSVEGGEWNEQFF
TRBJ1-1 | . | TRBV14 | CASSQGLGGTEAFF
TRBJ1-2 | . | TRBV7-9 | CASSSGTGPYGYTF
TRBJ1-1 | once | TRBV5-6 | CASSLVSYTEAFF
TRBJ1-1 | few | TRBV19 | CASSIKGRRAEAFF